A selection of T cell receptor beta chains follows, all from one sample in a study of PD-L1 blockade in urothelial cancer. Data came from immunoSEQ multiplex PCR; TCRdb stores just in-frame clones and leaves some out. In the table there are some 19,000 clones, around 81% of which are singletons. This sample comprised PBMCs, obtained around atezolizumab (anti-PD-L1) treatment. The receptor source for this set is a man in his fifties with urothelial cancer. Both conserved end residues are part of each CDR3. D genes are given only for firm matches. The size of a clone is reported for some rows only, either as once, few or many, or as a class for expanded clones.

v_gene	d_gene	j_gene	abundance	CDR3nt	CDR3aa
TRBV4-1	-	TRBJ2-2	few	TGCGCCAGCAGCCAAGTGGACATGGGGTTTGGCACCGGGGAGCTGTTTTTT	CASSQVDMGFGTGELFF
TRBV12-2	-	TRBJ2-3	-	TGTGCAAGTCGCTTAGCGGTACAGGACCAACCAACCTCTAGCACAGATACGCAGTATTTT	CASRLAVQDQPTSSTDTQYF
TRBV6-5	TRBD1	TRBJ2-1	-	TGTGCCAGCAGCAACAGGGGGGATGAGCAGTTCTTC	CASSNRGDEQFF
TRBV21-1	-	TRBJ2-3	-	TGTGCCAGCAGCAAATGTTCCAGACACCCTAGCACAGATACGCAGTATTTT	CASSKCSRHPSTDTQYF
TRBV6-5	-	TRBJ2-5	medium-sized	TGTGCCAGCAGTTCGGGGTATGGAGAGACCCAGTACTTC	CASSSGYGETQYF
TRBV28	TRBD1	TRBJ2-2	-	TGTGCCAGCCTAGACAGGGGAAACACCGGGGAGCTGTTTTTT	CASLDRGNTGELFF
TRBV27	-	TRBJ1-4	once	TGTGCCAGCGCATACAGGGTATTGCCTAATGAAAAACTGTTTTTT	CASAYRVLPNEKLFF
TRBV15	-	TRBJ2-1	once	TGTGCCACCAGCAGAGGACTATATGGCGGACGGAATGAGCAGTTCTTC	CATSRGLYGGRNEQFF
TRBV6-4	TRBD1	TRBJ1-1	-	TGTGCCAAATTTTACTCTCCGGGACAGGGTCCGGGCACTGAAGCTTTCTTT	CAKFYSPGQGPGTEAFF
TRBV2	-	TRBJ2-1	-	TGTGCCAGCACAGATTTTAATGAGCAGTTCTTC	CASTDFNEQFF
TRBV11-2	-	TRBJ2-3	-	TGTGCCAGCAGCTTCGAGGGCGGGGCTACTGGGACAGATACGCAGTATTTT	CASSFEGGATGTDTQYF
TRBV5-1	TRBD1	TRBJ1-4	-	TGCGCCAGCAGCTTGGACGGTCAGGGGGCTAATGAAAAACTGTTTTTT	CASSLDGQGANEKLFF
TRBV6-5	-	TRBJ1-4	-	TGTGCCAGCAGCCCAAACAGGAATTGGGAAAAACTGTTTTTT	CASSPNRNWEKLFF
TRBV9	TRBD2	TRBJ2-1	-	TGTGCCAGCAGCGTAGGGGGGACTAGCGGGAACAATGAGCAGTTCTTC	CASSVGGTSGNNEQFF
TRBV5-1	-	TRBJ2-3	-	TGCGCCAGCAGCACTGGTGGGCAGTTTAGCACAGATACGCAGTATTTT	CASSTGGQFSTDTQYF
TRBV2	-	TRBJ2-7	-	TGTGCCAGCACTAGAATTCCCTACGAGCAGTACTTC	CASTRIPYEQYF
TRBV7-9	-	TRBJ1-5	-	TGTGCCAGCAGCTTACAGGGGAATCAGCCCCAGCATTTT	CASSLQGNQPQHF
TRBV19	TRBD1	TRBJ2-7	-	TGTGCCAGTAGTATAGTGGCACAGGGGGCGTACGAGCAGTACTTC	CASSIVAQGAYEQYF
TRBV28	TRBD1	TRBJ2-1	-	TGTGCCAGCTGTGGGGACAGGGACCCGTATGAGCAGTTCTTC	CASCGDRDPYEQFF